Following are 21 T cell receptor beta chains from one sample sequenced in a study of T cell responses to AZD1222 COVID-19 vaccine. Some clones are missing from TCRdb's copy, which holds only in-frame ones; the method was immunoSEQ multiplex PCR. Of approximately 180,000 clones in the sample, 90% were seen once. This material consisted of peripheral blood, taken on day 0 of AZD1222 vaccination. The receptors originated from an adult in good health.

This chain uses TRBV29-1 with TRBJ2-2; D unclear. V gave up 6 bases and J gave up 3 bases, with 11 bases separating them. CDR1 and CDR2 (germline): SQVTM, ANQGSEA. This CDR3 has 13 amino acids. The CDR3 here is CSVVTRYTGELFF. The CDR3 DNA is TGCAGCGTCGTAACGCGGTACACCGGGGAGCTGTTTTTT.

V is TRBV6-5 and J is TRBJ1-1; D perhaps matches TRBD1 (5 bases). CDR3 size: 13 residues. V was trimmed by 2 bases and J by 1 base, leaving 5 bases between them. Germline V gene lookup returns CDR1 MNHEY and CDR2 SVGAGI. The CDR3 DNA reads TGTGCCAGCAGTTACACAGGGAACACTGAAGCTTTCTTT. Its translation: CASSYTGNTEAFF.

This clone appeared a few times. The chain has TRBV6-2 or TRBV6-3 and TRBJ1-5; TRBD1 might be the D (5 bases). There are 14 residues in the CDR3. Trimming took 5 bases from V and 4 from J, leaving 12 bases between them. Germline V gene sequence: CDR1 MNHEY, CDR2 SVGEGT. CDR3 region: CASSSGALNQPQHF. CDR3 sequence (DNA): TGTGCCAGCAGTAGTGGGGCGTTAAATCAGCCCCAGCATTTT.

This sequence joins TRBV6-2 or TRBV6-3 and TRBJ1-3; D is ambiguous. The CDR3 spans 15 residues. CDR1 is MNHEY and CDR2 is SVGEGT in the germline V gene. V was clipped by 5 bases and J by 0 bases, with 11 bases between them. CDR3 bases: TGTGCCAGCAGTACCACGGCGCTCTCTGGAAACACCATATATTTT. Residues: CASSTTALSGNTIYF.

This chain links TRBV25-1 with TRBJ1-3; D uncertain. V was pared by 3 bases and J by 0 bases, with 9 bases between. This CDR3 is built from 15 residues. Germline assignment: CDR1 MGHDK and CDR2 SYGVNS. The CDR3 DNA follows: TGTGCCAGCAGTGAGGGAGGCGGCTCTGGAAACACCATATATTTT. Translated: CASSEGGGSGNTIYF.

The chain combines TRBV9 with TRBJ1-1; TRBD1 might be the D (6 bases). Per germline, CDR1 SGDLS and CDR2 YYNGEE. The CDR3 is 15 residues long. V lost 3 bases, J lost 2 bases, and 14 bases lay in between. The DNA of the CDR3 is TGTGCCAGCAGCGCAAAAGGAGGGGGAAACACTGAAGCTTTCTTT. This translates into CASSAKGGGNTEAFF.

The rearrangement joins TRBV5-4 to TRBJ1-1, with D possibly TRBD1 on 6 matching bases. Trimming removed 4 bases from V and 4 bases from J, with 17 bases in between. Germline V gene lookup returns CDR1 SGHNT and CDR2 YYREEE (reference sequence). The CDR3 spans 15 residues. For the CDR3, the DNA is TGTGCCAGCAGCCAAATGTGGGGGGCGCGCACTGAAGCTTTCTTT. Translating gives CASSQMWGARTEAFF.

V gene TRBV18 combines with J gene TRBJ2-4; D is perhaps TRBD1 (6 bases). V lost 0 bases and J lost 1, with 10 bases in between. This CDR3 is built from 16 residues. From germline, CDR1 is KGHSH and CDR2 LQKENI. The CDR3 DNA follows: TGTGCCAGCTCACCACCTAGTCAGGGGGCCAAAAACATTCAGTACTTC. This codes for CASSPPSQGAKNIQYF.

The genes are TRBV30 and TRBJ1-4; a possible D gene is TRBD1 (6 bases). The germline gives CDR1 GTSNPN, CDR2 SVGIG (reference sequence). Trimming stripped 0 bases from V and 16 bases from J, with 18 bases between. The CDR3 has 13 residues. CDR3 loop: CAWSVQRLGQQFF. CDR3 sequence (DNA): TGTGCCTGGAGTGTACAGCGTCTTGGACAGCAGTTTTTT.

The CDR3 is CASSGGGSGRNTQYF. CDR3 bases: TGTGCCAGCAGCGGAGGGGGCTCTGGTAGGAATACGCAGTATTTT. The chain joins TRBV7-8 to TRBJ2-3; D might be TRBD1 (7 bases). The V end lost 5 bases, the J end lost 7 bases, and 19 bases lay between the germline ends. Germline CDR1 is SGHVS and CDR2 is FQNEAQ. This CDR3 spans 15 amino acids.

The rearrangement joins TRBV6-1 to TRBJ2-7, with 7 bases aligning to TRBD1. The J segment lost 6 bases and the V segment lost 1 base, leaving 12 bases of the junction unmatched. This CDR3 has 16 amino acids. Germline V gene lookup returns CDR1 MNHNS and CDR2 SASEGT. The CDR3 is CASSEVRTGRWREQYF. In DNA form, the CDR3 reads TGTGCCAGCAGTGAAGTCAGGACAGGACGGTGGCGCGAGCAGTACTTC.

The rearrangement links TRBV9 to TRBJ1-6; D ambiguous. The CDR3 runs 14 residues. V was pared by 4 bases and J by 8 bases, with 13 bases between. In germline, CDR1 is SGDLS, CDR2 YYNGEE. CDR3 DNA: TGTGCCAGCAGCTCACAAAATTATGATTCACCCCTCCACTTT. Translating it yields CASSSQNYDSPLHF.

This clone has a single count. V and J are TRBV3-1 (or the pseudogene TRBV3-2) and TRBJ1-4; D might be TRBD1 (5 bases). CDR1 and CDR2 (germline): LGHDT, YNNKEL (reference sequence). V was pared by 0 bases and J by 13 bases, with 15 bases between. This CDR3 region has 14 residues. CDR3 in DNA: TGTGCCAGCAGCCAAGAGGGCAGGGCGACTGTACTGTTTTTT. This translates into CASSQEGRATVLFF.

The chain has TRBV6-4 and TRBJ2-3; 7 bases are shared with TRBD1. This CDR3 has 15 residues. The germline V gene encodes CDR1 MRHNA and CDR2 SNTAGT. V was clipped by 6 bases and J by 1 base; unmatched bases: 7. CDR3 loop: CASSAEGAGTDTQYF. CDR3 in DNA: TGTGCCAGCAGCGCCGAGGGGGCTGGCACAGATACGCAGTATTTT.

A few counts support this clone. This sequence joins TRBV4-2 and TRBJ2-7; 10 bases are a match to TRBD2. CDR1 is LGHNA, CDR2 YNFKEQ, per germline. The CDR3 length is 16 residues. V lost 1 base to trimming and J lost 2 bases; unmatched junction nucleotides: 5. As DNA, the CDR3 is TGTGCCAGCAGCCAAGGAGCGGGGGGGCCTCCCTACGAGCAGTACTTC. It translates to CASSQGAGGPPYEQYF.

The CDR3, as DNA: TGTGCCAGCAGTTACTCGTCAACGAGCTTCACTGTGGAACAGTACTTC. Protein sequence: CASSYSSTSFTVEQYF. The genes are TRBV6-6 and TRBJ2-5; D is uncertain. V shed 0 bases and J shed 11 bases, with 22 bases lying between them. There are 16 residues in the CDR3. Germline-derived CDR1 and CDR2 are MNHNY and SVGAGI (reference sequence).

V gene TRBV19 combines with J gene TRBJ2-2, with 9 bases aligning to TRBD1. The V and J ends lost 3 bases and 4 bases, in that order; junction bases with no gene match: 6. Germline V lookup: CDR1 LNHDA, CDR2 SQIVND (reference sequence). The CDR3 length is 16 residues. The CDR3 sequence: CASSMEGQGGTGELFF. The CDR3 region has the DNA TGTGCCAGTAGTATGGAGGGACAGGGAGGCACCGGGGAGCTGTTTTTT. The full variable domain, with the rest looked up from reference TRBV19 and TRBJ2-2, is DGGITQSPKYLFRKEGQNVTLSCEQNLNHDAMYWYRQDPGQGLRLIYYSQIVNDFQKGDIAEGYSVSREKKESFPLTVTSAQKNPTAFYLCASSMEGQGGTGELFFGEGSRLTVL.

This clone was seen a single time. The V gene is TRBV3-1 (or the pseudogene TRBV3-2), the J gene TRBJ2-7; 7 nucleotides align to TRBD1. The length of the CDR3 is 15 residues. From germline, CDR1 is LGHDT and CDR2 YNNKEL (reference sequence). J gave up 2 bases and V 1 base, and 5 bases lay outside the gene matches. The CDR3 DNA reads TGTGCCAGCAGCCAAGCGGGACAGCCTACCTACGAGCAGTACTTC. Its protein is CASSQAGQPTYEQYF.

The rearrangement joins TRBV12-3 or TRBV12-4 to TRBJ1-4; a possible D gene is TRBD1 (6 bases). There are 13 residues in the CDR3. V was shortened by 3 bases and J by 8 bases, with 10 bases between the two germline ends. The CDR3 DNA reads TGTGCCAGCAGTTTTATTCAGGGGGAAAAACTGTTTTTT. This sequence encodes CASSFIQGEKLFF.

CDR3 protein: CASSEPYEQYF. CDR3 nucleotides: TGTGCCAGCAGTGAACCCTACGAGCAGTACTTC. The V and J genes are TRBV6-1 and TRBJ2-7; D remains unclear. V was trimmed by 2 bases and J by 2 bases, leaving 1 base between them. The CDR3 sequence is 11 residues long. Germline lookup yields CDR1 MNHNS and CDR2 SASEGT.

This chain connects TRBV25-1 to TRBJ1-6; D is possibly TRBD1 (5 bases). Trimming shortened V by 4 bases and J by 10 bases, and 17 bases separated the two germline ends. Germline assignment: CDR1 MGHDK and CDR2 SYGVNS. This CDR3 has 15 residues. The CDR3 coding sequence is TGTGCCAGCAGTGTGGCAGGGAGCGGTGGCTCACCCCTCCACTTT. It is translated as CASSVAGSGGSPLHF.